These 31 T cell receptor beta chains originate from one sample sequenced in a study of blood T cell repertoires in COVID-19. Sequencing was performed with immunoSEQ multiplex PCR; in TCRdb, only in-frame clones are kept and a portion is missing. Of 100,000 or so clones detected, roughly four fifths appear once; the ten largest clones hold around a tenth. Input material: peripheral blood. These receptors came from a woman aged 65 to 85 with acute or convalescent COVID-19.

The chain carries TRBV19 and TRBJ2-7; a possible D gene is TRBD2 (6 bases). The ends were cut back, 5 bases at V and 3 bases at J, with 17 bases in the middle. CDR3 length: 15 residues. CDR1 is LNHDA, CDR2 SQIVND, per germline (reference sequence). CDR3: CASSSRTNNLYEQYF. DNA for the CDR3: TGTGCCAGTAGTTCCCGGACTAATAATCTCTACGAGCAGTACTTC.

Only one count was recorded for this clone. V usage is TRBV15 and J usage is TRBJ1-3; tentatively, D is TRBD1 (5 bases). Germline CDR1 reads LNHNV; CDR2 reads YYDKDF (reference sequence). This CDR3 has 16 residues. V was clipped by 0 bases and J by 0 bases, with 9 bases between them. The CDR3: CATSRDPGNSGNTIYF. CDR3 nucleotide sequence: TGTGCCACCAGCAGAGATCCAGGGAACTCTGGAAACACCATATATTTT.

The V gene is TRBV10-3, the J gene TRBJ2-2; 10 bases align to TRBD2. Per germline, CDR1 ENHRY and CDR2 SYGVKD. The CDR3 spans 17 residues. With V trimmed by 8 bases and J by 0 bases, 9 bases remained unmatched. CDR3 nucleotide sequence: TGTGCCATCTCGCCCGGACTAGCGGCATCGAACACCGGGGAGCTGTTTTTT. Encoded protein: CAISPGLAASNTGELFF.

The chain is built from TRBV18 and TRBJ1-2; D is ambiguous. This CDR3 spans 13 amino acids. The V gene lost 3 bases and the J gene lost 8 bases, with 13 bases spanning the gap. In germline, CDR1 is KGHSH, CDR2 LQKENI. DNA for the CDR3: TGTGCCAGCTCACCGGGCAGTACGAAAGGCTACACCTTC. It yields the protein CASSPGSTKGYTF.

The chain is built from TRBV5-1 and TRBJ1-1; 8 positions match TRBD1. Germline loops: CDR1 SGHRS, CDR2 YFSETQ. CDR3 length: 16 residues. V lost 6 bases to trimming and J lost 5 bases; unmatched junction nucleotides: 15. The CDR3 loop reads CASTWETGVQKTEAFF. The CDR3 nucleotides are TGCGCCAGCACCTGGGAGACAGGGGTCCAGAAAACTGAAGCTTTCTTT.

This chain links TRBV18 with TRBJ2-7; TRBD1 is a possible D gene (5 bases). The germline V gene has CDR1 KGHSH and CDR2 LQKENI. V gave up 6 bases and J gave up 2 bases, with 14 bases separating them. The CDR3 totals 14 residues. The CDR3 region is CASSPSGSTYEQYF. The CDR3 nucleotides read TGTGCCAGCTCCCCTTCAGGGTCAACCTACGAGCAGTACTTC.

The chain employs TRBV5-4 and TRBJ2-3; tentative D call: TRBD2 (7 bases). V was trimmed by 3 bases and J by 2 bases, leaving 16 bases between them. The CDR3 length is 16 residues. Germline V gene data show CDR1 as SGHNT and CDR2 as YYREEE (reference sequence). The CDR3 region is CASSWGGLSATDTQYF. The CDR3 region has the DNA TGTGCCAGCAGCTGGGGGGGCCTGTCAGCCACAGATACGCAGTATTTT.

The V and J genes are TRBV3-1 (or the pseudogene TRBV3-2) and TRBJ2-7, with TRBD2 identical over 9 bases. V gave up 1 base and J gave up 4 bases; unmatched junction bases: 5. The CDR3 is 15 residues long. The germline V gene encodes CDR1 LGHDT and CDR2 YNNKEL (reference sequence). CDR3 DNA sequence: TGTGCCAGCAGCCAAGGACCCCTAGCGGGATACGAGCAGTACTTC. Protein: CASSQGPLAGYEQYF.

The chain couples TRBV12-3 or TRBV12-4 to TRBJ2-7, with TRBD1 matching 7 bases. There are 13 residues in the CDR3. V was clipped by 5 bases and J by 7 bases; unmatched bases: 8. The CDR3 reads CASSRGQEWEQYF. CDR3 coding DNA: TGTGCCAGCAGTCGCGGACAGGAGTGGGAGCAGTACTTC.

The genes are TRBV24-1 and TRBJ2-7; maybe TRBD1 (6 bases). Germline CDR1 is KGHDR and CDR2 is SFDVKD. The CDR3 is made up of 13 amino acids. V lost 5 bases to trimming and J lost 0 bases, with 7 bases between them. This CDR3 reads CATSGDTSYEQYF. In DNA form, the CDR3 reads TGTGCCACCAGTGGGGACACCTCCTACGAGCAGTACTTC.

This chain joins TRBV5-1 and TRBJ1-6; TRBD1 aligns across 8 bases. Germline trimming cut 0 bases from V and 7 bases from J; bases unmatched to any gene: 3. The CDR3 runs to 15 residues. The V gene's germline CDR1 is SGHRS and CDR2 YFSETQ. This chain's CDR3 is CASSLGGQANSPLHF. As DNA, the CDR3 is TGCGCCAGCAGCTTGGGGGGACAGGCAAATTCACCCCTCCACTTT.

About this clone: The same CDR3 can be traced to other DNA sequences in this sample. The chain links TRBV5-1 to TRBJ1-6; 7 bases align to TRBD1. This CDR3 has 14 amino acids. Trimming removed 0 bases from V and 9 bases from J; junction bases left unmatched: 3. Germline V CDR1 and CDR2: SGHRS, YFSETQ. DNA of the CDR3: TGCGCCAGCAGCTTGGGGCAGGGGGGTTCACCCCTCCACTTT. Protein product: CASSLGQGGSPLHF. Looking up the rest from reference TRBV5-1 and TRBJ1-6 gives the full variable domain: KAGVTQTPRYLIKTRGQQVTLSCSPISGHRSVSWYQQTPGQGLQFLFEYFSETQRNKGNFPGRFSGRQFSNSRSEMNVSTLELGDSALYLCASSLGQGGSPLHFGNGTRLTVT.

The CDR3 loop reads CSTLLGLSTDTQYF. The DNA for the CDR3 is TGCAGCACCCTCCTGGGACTTAGCACAGATACGCAGTATTTT. This chain links TRBV29-1 with TRBJ2-3, with D maybe TRBD2 (6 bases). The length of the CDR3 is 14 residues. V lost 8 bases, J lost 0 bases, and 15 bases lay in between. Germline V gene lookup returns CDR1 SQVTM and CDR2 ANQGSEA.

The chain carries TRBV4-1 and TRBJ2-5; weak D call: TRBD1 (5 bases). V shed 0 bases and J shed 4 bases, with 18 bases lying between them. The CDR3 contains 17 residues. Germline CDR1 is MGHRA and CDR2 is YSYEKL. CDR3 amino acids: CASSQDPPGQGGETQYF. The CDR3 nucleotides read TGCGCCAGCAGCCAAGACCCCCCCGGGCAGGGCGGAGAGACCCAGTACTTC.

The chain recombines TRBV6-5 with TRBJ2-7, with D maybe TRBD1 (6 bases). V lost 6 bases and J lost 2, with 11 bases in between. Looked up from germline, CDR1 is MNHEY and CDR2 is SVGAGI. The CDR3 is 13 residues long. The CDR3 DNA is TGTGCCAGCAGGTTATCAGGGGCCTACGAGCAGTACTTC. Protein: CASRLSGAYEQYF.

The chain carries TRBV5-1 and TRBJ1-1; the match to TRBD1 covers 10 bases. This CDR3 has 15 amino acids. The V and J ends lost 4 bases and 2 bases, in that order; junction bases with no gene match: 5. Germline lookup yields CDR1 SGHRS and CDR2 YFSETQ. CDR3 protein: CASSPRDRGNTEAFF. As DNA, the CDR3 is TGCGCCAGCAGCCCCAGGGACAGGGGAAACACTGAAGCTTTCTTT.

The chain carries TRBV4-3 and TRBJ2-1; 7 bases are a match to TRBD1. CDR1 and CDR2 (germline): LGHNA, YSLEER. V lost 0 bases to trimming and J lost 0 bases; unmatched junction nucleotides: 5. The CDR3 contains 17 residues. The CDR3 nucleotides are TGCGCCAGCAGCCAAGAAGCGCCAGGGGGCTCCTACAATGAGCAGTTCTTC. It encodes CASSQEAPGGSYNEQFF.

The rearrangement uses TRBV7-8 and TRBJ2-1; 10 nucleotides line up with TRBD2. The length of the CDR3 is 17 residues. Trimming cost V 0 bases and J 4 bases; bases outside gene matches: 6. Germline loops: CDR1 SGHVS, CDR2 FQNEAQ. Written as DNA, the CDR3 is TGTGCCAGCAGCTTAGCTGGAATAGCGGGGGGTTACAATGAGCAGTTCTTC. It codes for CASSLAGIAGGYNEQFF.

This clone was counted a few times. One junction end does not reproduce the germline sequence, and a read error may be involved. The chain has TRBV6-2 or TRBV6-3 and TRBJ1-1, with D unresolved. This CDR3 spans 14 amino acids. Germline V gene sequence: CDR1 MNHEY, CDR2 SVGEGT. CDR3 amino acids: CASSSEGVNTEAFF. The CDR3 DNA follows: TGTGCCAGCAGTTCCGAGGGTGTGAACACCGAAGCTTTCTTT.

This clone was observed a single time. V usage is TRBV2 and J usage is TRBJ1-4; tentative D call: TRBD1 (5 bases). CDR3 length: 14 residues. Germline assignment: CDR1 SNHLY and CDR2 FYNNEI. Between the trimmed V and J ends, which lost 7 bases and 1 base, there was a span of 10 bases. CDR3 in DNA: TGTGCCAGCAATCAGCAGGGAACTAATGAAAAACTGTTTTTT. Residues: CASNQQGTNEKLFF.

The chain carries TRBV14 and TRBJ1-2; TRBD1 is a possible D gene (5 bases). The CDR3 spans 14 residues. V was clipped by 3 bases and J by 2 bases, with 10 bases between them. CDR1 is SGHDN, CDR2 FVKESK, per germline. CDR3 sequence: CASSQSRTNYGYTF. CDR3 DNA sequence: TGTGCCAGCAGCCAGAGCAGGACAAACTATGGCTACACCTTC.

The gene calls are TRBV9 and TRBJ1-5; D gene unclear. Per the germline V gene, CDR1 is SGDLS and CDR2 is YYNGEE. The V and J ends lost 0 bases and 0 bases respectively, with 7 bases between them. The CDR3 spans 15 residues. The CDR3 region is CASSVGQYSNQPQHF. CDR3 in DNA: TGTGCCAGCAGCGTAGGGCAGTATAGCAATCAGCCCCAGCATTTT. The variable domain in full, completed from reference TRBV9 and TRBJ1-5, reads DSGVTQTPKHLITATGQRVTLRCSPRSGDLSVYWYQQSLDQGLQFLIQYYNGEERAKGNILERFSAQQFPDLHSELNLSSLELGDSALYFCASSVGQYSNQPQHFGDGTRLSIL.

The chain combines TRBV3-1 (or the pseudogene TRBV3-2) with TRBJ2-6; 7 positions agree with TRBD1. The V gene's germline CDR1 is LGHDT and CDR2 YNNKEL (reference sequence). There are 17 residues in the CDR3. With 3 bases clipped from V and 0 bases from J, the junction kept 5 bases outside the gene matches. The CDR3 DNA reads as TGTGCCAGCAGCCACGGACAGGCCATCTCTGGGGCCAACGTCCTGACTTTC. Its protein is CASSHGQAISGANVLTF.

The count of this clone is one. V gene TRBV5-1 combines with J gene TRBJ2-3; tentative D call: TRBD1 (6 bases). V lost 0 bases and J lost 4, with 15 bases in between. The germline V gene has CDR1 SGHRS and CDR2 YFSETQ. This CDR3 is built from 16 residues. This chain's CDR3 is CASSLDRAIGADTQYF. The CDR3 DNA reads TGCGCCAGCAGCTTGGACAGGGCAATCGGGGCAGATACGCAGTATTTT.

This clone has only a few counts. Without the conserved terminal phenylalanine or tryptophan, this CDR3 likely stems from a read error. Because the CDR3's place on the DNA is in doubt, the DNA is left out and the CDR3 is given as listed by TCRdb. The V call is TRBV3-1 (or the pseudogene TRBV3-2), the J call TRBJ1-1; the tabulated D call, TRBD1, remains unverified against the DNA. CDR1 and CDR2 from the germline V gene are LGHDT and YNNKEL (reference sequence). A total of 10 residues make up the CDR3, ends included. CDR3 residues: CASSHRTGSG.

The genes are TRBV19 and TRBJ2-2, with D maybe TRBD1 (5 bases). V gave up 7 bases and J gave up 4 bases, with 16 bases separating them. CDR1 and CDR2 (germline): LNHDA, SQIVND (reference sequence). This CDR3 comprises 15 residues. CDR3 loop: CASTRVGPGTGELFF. As DNA, the CDR3 is TGTGCCAGTACCAGGGTGGGGCCGGGCACCGGGGAGCTGTTTTTT.

The CDR3 bases are TGTGCCAGCTCACAAGACAGGGATGACTACGAGCAGTACTTC. Translating it yields CASSQDRDDYEQYF. The rearrangement uses TRBV18 and TRBJ2-7; TRBD1 matches 7 bases. Trimming at V came to 4 bases and at J to 3 bases, leaving 6 bases not matched to a gene. The CDR3 spans 14 residues. CDR1 is KGHSH, CDR2 LQKENI, per germline.

The rearrangement uses TRBV9 and TRBJ2-1, with a possible D match to TRBD2 (5 bases). Germline V CDR1 and CDR2: SGDLS, YYNGEE. The CDR3 is made up of 15 amino acids. Between the trimmed V and J ends, which lost 0 bases and 6 bases, there was a span of 13 bases. The DNA for the CDR3 is TGTGCCAGCAGCGTAGGGATGGGAGAGGGCAATGAGCAGTTCTTC. Translation: CASSVGMGEGNEQFF.

This clone was recorded only once. The chain links TRBV18 to TRBJ1-2; possibly TRBD1 for D (6 bases). The V gene lost 2 bases and the J gene lost 3 bases, with 22 bases spanning the gap. The CDR3 is 18 amino acids. CDR1 and CDR2 from the germline V gene are KGHSH and LQKENI. As DNA, the CDR3 is TGTGCCAGCTCACCATCCGGGACAAGGTCCCTCGGGGACTATGGCTACACCTTC. Translating gives CASSPSGTRSLGDYGYTF.

This clone was recorded only once. The V gene is TRBV19, the J gene TRBJ2-2; D is perhaps TRBD2 (5 bases). Trimming took 10 bases from V and 4 from J, leaving 13 bases between them. The CDR3 contains 13 residues. CDR1 is LNHDA and CDR2 is SQIVND in the germline V gene (reference sequence). The chain's CDR3 is CATRGRGTGELFF. In nucleotides, the CDR3 is TGTGCCACCCGGGGTCGTGGCACCGGGGAGCTGTTTTTT.

The chain uses TRBV9 and TRBJ1-6; 8 bases line up with TRBD1. Per germline, CDR1 SGDLS and CDR2 YYNGEE. The CDR3 length is 15 residues. The V gene end was trimmed by 5 bases and the J gene end by 6 bases; junction bases not matched to a gene: 7. CDR3 sequence: CASREGQGGNSPLHF. As DNA, the CDR3 is TGTGCCAGCAGAGAAGGACAGGGTGGTAATTCACCCCTCCACTTT.